This is a list of T cell receptor beta chains from one sample in a study of sequential checkpoint blockade in melanoma. Libraries were prepared by immunoSEQ multiplex PCR; TCRdb keeps only in-frame clonotypes and omits some of them. The profile covers roughly 7,000 clones, with roughly 31% appearing a single time and more than 20% taken by the ten largest. Sample: tumor tissue (inferred from file names), taken from a patient given nivolumab and ipilimumab in sequence. The receptors stem from a human donor with melanoma. Both conserved end residues are part of each CDR3. The D gene is left open where the match is weak. Part of the rows lack a size; the others show once, few, many or a class for expanded clones.

J gene | clone size | V gene | D gene | CDR3 protein | CDR3 DNA
TRBJ2-5 | medium-sized | TRBV6-8 | NA | CAISLSTGEGETQYF | TGTGCCATCAGCCTGTCAACGGGAGAGGGGGAGACCCAGTACTTC
TRBJ2-5 | medium-sized | TRBV6-8 | TRBD1 | CAISSERGQRETQYF | TGTGCCATCAGTTCCGAGAGGGGGCAGCGTGAGACCCAGTACTTC
TRBJ1-5 | NA | TRBV14 | NA | CASSEAGPGRNQPQHF | TGTGCCAGCAGCGAGGCGGGGCCTGGGCGCAATCAGCCCCAGCATTTT
TRBJ1-2 | many | TRBV11-3 | NA | CASSLGVGSINYGYTF | TGTGCCAGCAGCCTGGGGGTAGGGAGCATTAACTATGGCTACACCTTC
TRBJ2-1 | NA | TRBV30 | NA | CAWSFGDHDKQFF | TGTGCCTGGAGTTTTGGTGACCACGATAAGCAGTTCTTC
TRBJ1-2 | NA | TRBV19 | NA | CASIAWDGNYGYTF | TGTGCCAGTATTGCCTGGGATGGAAACTATGGCTACACCTTC
TRBJ2-3 | NA | TRBV5-1 | TRBD2 | CASSQRLAGGPKEGGTQYF | TGCGCCAGCAGCCAACGACTAGCGGGAGGTCCGAAGGAGGGAGGTACGCAGTATTTT
TRBJ2-3 | many | TRBV6-8 | NA | CASSYSSPRTGDTQYF | TGTGCCAGCAGTTACTCGAGTCCTCGCACCGGAGATACGCAGTATTTT
TRBJ1-2 | NA | TRBV6-8 | NA | CASSSYTASASYTF | TGTGCCAGCAGCTCTTATACCGCCTCGGCGAGCTACACCTTC
TRBJ2-1 | NA | TRBV5-1 | NA | CASSLLGGGVYNEQFF | TGCGCCAGCAGCTTGCTTGGAGGCGGGGTCTACAATGAGCAGTTCTTC
TRBJ2-1 | NA | TRBV5-1 | NA | CASSLSTSLDNEQFF | TGCGCCAGCAGCCTCTCTACGAGCTTAGACAATGAGCAGTTCTTC
TRBJ2-1 | NA | TRBV27 | NA | CASSLRSYSYNEQFF | TGTGCCAGCAGTTTACGCTCCTATTCCTACAATGAGCAGTTCTTC
TRBJ1-5 | NA | TRBV12-5 | NA | CASGFVGEPQHF | TGTGCTAGTGGTTTCGTCGGTGAGCCCCAGCATTTT
TRBJ2-5 | NA | TRBV5-1 | TRBD2 | CASSLGNIAGVETQYF | TGCGCCAGCAGCTTGGGGAATATAGCGGGAGTAGAGACCCAGTACTTC
TRBJ1-2 | NA | TRBV12-2 | NA | CEGGQGNQYLSPQNYGYTF | TGTGAGGGGGGACAGGGTAACCAATACCTCTCACCCCAAAACTATGGCTACACCTTC
TRBJ2-6 | few | TRBV11-3 | NA | CASSLLWGTGANVLTF | TGTGCCAGCAGCTTACTTTGGGGAACTGGGGCCAACGTCCTGACTTTC
TRBJ2-7 | few | TRBV18 | TRBD2 | CASSPAGDEQYF | TGTGCCAGCTCACCGGCGGGGGACGAGCAGTACTTC
TRBJ2-1 | NA | TRBV29-1 | TRBD2 | CSVAAGGNYNEQFF | TGCAGCGTTGCGGCGGGAGGGAACTACAATGAGCAGTTCTTC
TRBJ2-5 | NA | TRBV19 | NA | CASSIPNREETQYF | TGTGCCAGTAGTATCCCGAACAGGGAAGAGACCCAGTACTTC
TRBJ2-5 | many | TRBV10-3 | NA | CAISEALGEEETQYF | TGTGCCATCAGTGAGGCCCTGGGAGAGGAAGAGACCCAGTACTTC
TRBJ2-1 | NA | TRBV30 | TRBD2 | CASRPPGGPRNEQFF | TGTGCCTCGCGCCCCCCGGGAGGGCCACGGAATGAGCAGTTCTTC
TRBJ2-7 | many | TRBV6-8 | TRBD1 | CASRGQGANEQYF | TGTGCCAGCAGGGGACAGGGGGCAAACGAGCAGTACTTC
TRBJ2-1 | NA | TRBV12-5 | TRBD2 | CASTLWEGRGNEQFF | TGTGCCAGCACGTTGTGGGAGGGCCGGGGCAATGAGCAGTTCTTC
TRBJ1-4 | medium-sized | TRBV9 | TRBD1 | CASSVTGTGAEKLFF | TGTGCCAGCAGCGTTACCGGGACAGGGGCTGAAAAACTGTTTTTT
TRBJ2-5 | NA | TRBV19 | NA | CASSNGGQETQYF | TGTGCCAGTAGTAATGGGGGGCAAGAGACCCAGTACTTC
TRBJ1-2 | once | TRBV29-1 | NA | CSVENPGRYGYTF | TGCAGCGTTGAAAACCCCGGACGGTATGGCTACACCTTC
TRBJ1-5 | NA | TRBV12-5 | NA | CASRATTAGPQHF | TGTGCCAGCCGAGCCACAACGGCGGGGCCCCAGCATTTT
TRBJ2-7 | few | TRBV6-1 | NA | CASSEERVREQYF | TGTGCCAGCAGTGAAGAGAGGGTTCGCGAGCAGTACTTC
TRBJ2-1 | few | TRBV30 | NA | CAWRGSGNEQFF | TGTGCCTGGAGGGGTAGTGGGAATGAGCAGTTCTTC
TRBJ2-5 | few | TRBV11-3 | NA | CASSPPGSQETQYF | TGTGCCAGCAGCCCCCCGGGCTCCCAAGAGACCCAGTACTTC
TRBJ2-7 | many | TRBV11-3 | TRBD2 | CASSPLPSGSSYEQYF | TGTGCCAGCAGCCCCCTTCCTAGCGGGAGCTCCTACGAGCAGTACTTC
TRBJ2-7 | many | TRBV11-3 | TRBD2 | CASSPGLAGWYEQYF | TGTGCCAGCAGCCCCGGACTAGCGGGATGGTACGAGCAGTACTTC
TRBJ2-3 | many | TRBV11-3 | TRBD1 | CASTTGTGLPDTQYF | TGTGCCAGCACGACCGGGACAGGGTTGCCAGATACGCAGTATTTT
TRBJ1-5 | few | TRBV6-8 | TRBD1 | CASRGQGSQPQHF | TGTGCCAGCAGAGGACAGGGGTCACAGCCCCAGCATTTT